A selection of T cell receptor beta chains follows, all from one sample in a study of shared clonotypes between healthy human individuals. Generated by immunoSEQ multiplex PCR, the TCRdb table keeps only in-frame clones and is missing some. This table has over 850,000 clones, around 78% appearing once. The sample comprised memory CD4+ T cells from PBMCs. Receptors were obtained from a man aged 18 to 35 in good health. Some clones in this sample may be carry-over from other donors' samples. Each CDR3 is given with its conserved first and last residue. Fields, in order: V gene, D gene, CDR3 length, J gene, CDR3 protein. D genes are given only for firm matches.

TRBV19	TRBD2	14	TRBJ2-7	CASKSRSGSYEQYF
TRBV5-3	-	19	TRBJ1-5	CARSFLLSQGTTFISAQHF
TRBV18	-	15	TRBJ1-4	CASSPRAGGDEKLFF
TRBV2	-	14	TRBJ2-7	CASKRIPSVDEQYF
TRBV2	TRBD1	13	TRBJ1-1	CASKWQGAVEAFF
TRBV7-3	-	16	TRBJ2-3	CASSRVGAAGSDTQYF
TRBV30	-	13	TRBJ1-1	CAWSPRDGLEAFF
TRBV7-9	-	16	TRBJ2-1	CASSSLSGPRYNEQFF
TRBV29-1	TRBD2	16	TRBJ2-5	CSVVSGRAFPHETQYF
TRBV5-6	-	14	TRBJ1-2	CASSLGQGAYGYTF
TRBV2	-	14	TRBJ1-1	CASSGQGRNTEAFF
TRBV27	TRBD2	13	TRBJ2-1	CASSRPSGAKQFF
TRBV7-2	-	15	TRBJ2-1	CASSLSGGPGNEQFF
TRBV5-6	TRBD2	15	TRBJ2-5	CASSLTAGGQETQYF
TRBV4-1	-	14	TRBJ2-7	CASSQAFRVYEQYF
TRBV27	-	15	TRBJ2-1	CASSSWAGSRNEQFF
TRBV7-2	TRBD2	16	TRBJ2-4	CASSHNAGGAKNIQYF
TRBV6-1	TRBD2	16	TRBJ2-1	CASSGLAGGLLGEQFF
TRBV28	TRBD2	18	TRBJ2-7	CASSPAGTSGRRLGEQYF
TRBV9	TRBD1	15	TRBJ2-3	CASSVAGGPTDTQYF
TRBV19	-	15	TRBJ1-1	CASGARVGSNTEAFF
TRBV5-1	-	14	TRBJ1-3	CASSLTSSGNTIYF
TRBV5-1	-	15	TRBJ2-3	CASSLGVSRTDTQYF
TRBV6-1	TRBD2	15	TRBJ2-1	CASSDWLAGNNEQFF
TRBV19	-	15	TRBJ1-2	CASSPTGRANYGYTF
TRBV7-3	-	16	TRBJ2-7	CASSPRGGTGFHEQYF
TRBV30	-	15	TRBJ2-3	CAWSRTAYMGDTQYF
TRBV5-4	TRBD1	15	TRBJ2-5	CASSSQDRGQETQYF
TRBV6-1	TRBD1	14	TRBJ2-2	CASSGTGDTGELFF
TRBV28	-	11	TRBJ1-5	CASSYPEPQHF
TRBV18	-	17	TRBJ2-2	CASSPPGGRMNTGELFF
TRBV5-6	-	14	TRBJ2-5	CASSLGGRQETQYF
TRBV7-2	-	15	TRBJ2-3	CASSVTALPTDTQYF
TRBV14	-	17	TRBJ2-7	CASSQVHAGLVLYEQYF
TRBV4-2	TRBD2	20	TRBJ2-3	CASSPREGLADYASTDTQYF
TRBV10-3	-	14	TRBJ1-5	CAISENPSAQPQHF
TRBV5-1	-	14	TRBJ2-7	CASRREATSYEQYF
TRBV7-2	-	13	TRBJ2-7	CASSSPSSYEQYF
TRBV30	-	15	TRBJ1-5	CAFSQKAGKFMAQHF
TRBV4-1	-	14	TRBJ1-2	CASSQVRGVYGYTF
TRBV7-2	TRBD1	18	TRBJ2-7	CASSFIRAGQGATYEQYF
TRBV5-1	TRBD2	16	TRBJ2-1	CASSRPGTSGSDEQFF
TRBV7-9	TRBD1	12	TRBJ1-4	CASSRQGEKLFF
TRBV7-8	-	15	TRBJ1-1	CASSLRDGAGTEAFF
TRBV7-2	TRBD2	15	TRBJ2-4	CASSLASGSGNIQYF
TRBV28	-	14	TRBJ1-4	CASSLSGLGEKLFF
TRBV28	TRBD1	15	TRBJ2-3	CASSLWTGYKDTQYF
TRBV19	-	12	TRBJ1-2	CASWAAPAGYTF
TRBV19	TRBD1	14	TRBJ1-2	CASSETDRDYGYTF
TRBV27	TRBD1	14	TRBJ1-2	CASRWTGGAVGYTF
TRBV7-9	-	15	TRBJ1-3	CASSLAQGPGNTIYF
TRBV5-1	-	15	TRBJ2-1	CASSLDTGSNNEQFF
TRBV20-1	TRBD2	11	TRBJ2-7	CRGTSAYEQYF
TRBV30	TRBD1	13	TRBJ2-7	CAWSTGGGYEQYF